Listed below are T cell receptor beta chains from one sample, sequenced in a study of blood T cell repertoires in COVID-19. Sequencing used immunoSEQ multiplex PCR; TCRdb keeps in-frame clones, though not all of them. The repertoire holds about 70,000 clones, with roughly four fifths as singletons. The sample comprised peripheral blood. These receptors all stem from a woman in her seventies with acute or convalescent COVID-19. Each CDR3 is given with its conserved first and last residue. Fields, in order: J gene, V gene, CDR3 protein.

>TRBJ1-6|TRBV3-1/TRBV3-2
CASSQAQGVLSPLHF
>TRBJ1-1|TRBV4-3
CASSQDRDIGITFF
>TRBJ2-7|TRBV4-3
CASSQRTGYSYEQYF
>TRBJ2-7|TRBV30
CAWSSRDRDFYEQYF
>TRBJ1-1|TRBV6-4
CASSEQSNTEAFF
>TRBJ2-1|TRBV12-3/TRBV12-4
CASSSLLGNEQFF
>TRBJ2-3|TRBV2
CASSERQGSTDTQYF
>TRBJ1-1|TRBV5-6
CASSLGGAGNTEAFF
>TRBJ1-1|TRBV4-3
CASSLQNNPLNTEAFF
>TRBJ1-1|TRBV7-2
CASSYDLNRAEAFF
>TRBJ2-3|TRBV14
CASSQLGASTDTQYF
>TRBJ1-5|TRBV30
CAWSRGLSNQPQHF
>TRBJ2-3|TRBV7-9
CASQSTAGGTDTQYF
>TRBJ1-2|TRBV10-1
CASSEKPDYGYTF
>TRBJ2-3|TRBV7-2
CASSSEGRRGTQYF
>TRBJ2-7|TRBV28
CASSRRWTGERSEQYF
>TRBJ1-1|TRBV27
CASSLTPGVTNTEAFF
>TRBJ1-2|TRBV19
CASSSGQGNYGYTF
>TRBJ1-3|TRBV5-6
CASSAKDYGSGNTIYF
>TRBJ1-4|TRBV29-1
CSVEDLGQGGEKLFF
>TRBJ2-1|TRBV4-2
CASSHGTSGSYNEQFF
>TRBJ1-4|TRBV7-2
CASSGQGYATNEKLFF
>TRBJ2-1|TRBV2
CASSDRGYNEQFF
>TRBJ1-4|TRBV19
CASSIASGLLSNEKLFF
>TRBJ2-4|TRBV20-1
CSASGTGNHIQYF
>TRBJ2-1|TRBV19
CASSIGRNEQFF
>TRBJ2-3|TRBV29-1
CSVLLSGGDTQYF
>TRBJ1-1|TRBV5-5
CASSLVRAAAEAFF
>TRBJ2-7|TRBV12-3/TRBV12-4
CASSFGQAYEQYF
>TRBJ1-1|TRBV6-5
CASSHRTGMNTEAFF
>TRBJ2-1|TRBV29-1
CSVGGDQVKNEQFF
>TRBJ2-7|TRBV3-1/TRBV3-2
CASSLTFGLAGASNDRTYEQYF
>TRBJ2-1|TRBV27
CASSLLGQGMGLAGEQFF
>TRBJ2-3|TRBV7-2
CASILGLGDTQYF
>TRBJ1-4|TRBV4-3
CASSQVRTGYNEKLFF
>TRBJ1-4|TRBV6-1
CASSASPGQGVEKLFF
>TRBJ1-2|TRBV14
CASSQEDSYGYTF